The sample holds many counts of the clone carrying this TCR beta chain. Clones were sequenced by immunoSEQ multiplex PCR, and TCRdb holds only the in-frame ones, with some missing. The sample has just over 150,000 clones, around 82% seen once. This entry comes from a study of blood T cell repertoires in COVID-19. Trimming cost V 6 bases and J 7 bases; bases outside gene matches: 11. CDR3 length: 17 residues. Patients at the Seattle site were enrolled during active infection and followed longitudinally. This chain connects TRBV23-1 to TRBJ2-2; 13 bases fit TRBD2. TRBV23-1 is treated as an ORF (open reading frame) with a function not yet certain. The sequence came from a woman aged 40 to 55 with COVID-19, enrolled during active disease. The sequencing input was peripheral blood. As DNA, the CDR3 is TGCGCCAGCAGCCTTCTAGGACTAGCGGGAGATAGCGGGGAGCTGTTTTTT. The encoded protein is CASSLLGLAGDSGELFF.